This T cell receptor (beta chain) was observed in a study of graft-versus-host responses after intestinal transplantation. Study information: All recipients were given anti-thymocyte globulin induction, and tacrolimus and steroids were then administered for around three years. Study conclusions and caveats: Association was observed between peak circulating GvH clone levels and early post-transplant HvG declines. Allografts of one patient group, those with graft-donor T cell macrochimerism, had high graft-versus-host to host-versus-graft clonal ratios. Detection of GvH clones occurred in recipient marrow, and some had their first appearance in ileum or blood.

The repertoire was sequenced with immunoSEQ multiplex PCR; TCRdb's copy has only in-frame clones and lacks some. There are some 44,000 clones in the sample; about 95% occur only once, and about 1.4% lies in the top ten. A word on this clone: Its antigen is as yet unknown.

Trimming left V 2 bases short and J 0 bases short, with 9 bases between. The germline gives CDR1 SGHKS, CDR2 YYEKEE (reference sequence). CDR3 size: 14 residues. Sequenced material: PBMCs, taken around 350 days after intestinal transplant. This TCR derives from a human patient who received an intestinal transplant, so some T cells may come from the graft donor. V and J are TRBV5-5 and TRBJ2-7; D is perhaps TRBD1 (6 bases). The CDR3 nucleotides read TGTGCCAGCAGCTTACGACAGGACTCCTACGAGCAGTACTTC. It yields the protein CASSLRQDSYEQYF.